This is a list of T cell receptor beta chains from one sample in a study of OX40 agonist ivuxolimab in advanced cancers. The data were produced by immunoSEQ multiplex PCR, yet TCRdb's version contains in-frame clones alone and is incomplete. The sample holds nearly 80,000 clones, approximately 85% seen once. The starting material was CD4+ or CD8+ T cells sorted from blood, obtained in a trial of the OX40 agonist ivuxolimab. The receptor source for this set is an adult with an advanced solid tumor such as melanoma, head and neck, liver or kidney cancer. Each CDR3 is given with its conserved first and last residue. The order of the fields is V gene, D gene, J gene, clone size, CDR3 DNA, CDR3 protein. D genes are given only for firm matches. A clone size is listed for some rows: how often the clone was seen (once, few, many), or a class if it is expanded.

V gene: TRBV19
D gene: NA
J gene: TRBJ2-1
clone size: NA
CDR3 DNA: TGTGCCAGTAGTAAACCCGGTGGCGATGAGCAGTTCTTC
CDR3 protein: CASSKPGGDEQFF

V gene: TRBV7-8
D gene: NA
J gene: TRBJ2-2
clone size: NA
CDR3 DNA: TGTGCCAGCAGCTTAGGGCGACAGGACGCCGGGGAGCTGTTTTTT
CDR3 protein: CASSLGRQDAGELFF

V gene: TRBV30
D gene: NA
J gene: TRBJ1-2
clone size: NA
CDR3 DNA: TGTGCCTGGAGTGCCTCGAGGACAGTGGTCTATGGCTACACCTTC
CDR3 protein: CAWSASRTVVYGYTF

V gene: TRBV10-3
D gene: NA
J gene: TRBJ2-3
clone size: NA
CDR3 DNA: TGTGCCATCAGTGAGTCGAAAGGGGCCGGTAGAGATACGCAGTATTTT
CDR3 protein: CAISESKGAGRDTQYF

V gene: TRBV6-5
D gene: NA
J gene: TRBJ2-7
clone size: NA
CDR3 DNA: TGTGCCAGCGGAGGTCCAGGGAGCTCCTACGAGCAGTACTTC
CDR3 protein: CASGGPGSSYEQYF

V gene: TRBV19
D gene: NA
J gene: TRBJ1-1
clone size: NA
CDR3 DNA: TGTGCCAGTAGTATAGAAGGTGGTACTGAAGCTTTCTTT
CDR3 protein: CASSIEGGTEAFF

V gene: TRBV7-2
D gene: TRBD2
J gene: TRBJ2-1
clone size: NA
CDR3 DNA: TGTGCCAGCAGCGCTAGCGGGAGTTTATCCAATGAGCAGTTCTTC
CDR3 protein: CASSASGSLSNEQFF

V gene: TRBV27
D gene: NA
J gene: TRBJ2-7
clone size: NA
CDR3 DNA: TGTGCCAGCAGACCTGGACTCCCCTACGAGCAGTACTTC
CDR3 protein: CASRPGLPYEQYF

V gene: TRBV27
D gene: NA
J gene: TRBJ2-1
clone size: NA
CDR3 DNA: TGTGCCAGCAGCCCTCGGGAGTCTGAGCAGTTCTTC
CDR3 protein: CASSPRESEQFF

V gene: TRBV5-8
D gene: TRBD1
J gene: TRBJ1-5
clone size: NA
CDR3 DNA: TGTGCCAGCAGCTTGTTAGGGGGCAGGGACAATCAGCCCCAGCATTTT
CDR3 protein: CASSLLGGRDNQPQHF

V gene: TRBV5-1
D gene: NA
J gene: TRBJ2-1
clone size: NA
CDR3 DNA: TGCGCCAGCAGCTTGGCCTTCTACAATGAGCAGTTCTTC
CDR3 protein: CASSLAFYNEQFF

V gene: TRBV5-1
D gene: NA
J gene: TRBJ2-7
clone size: once
CDR3 DNA: TGCGCCAGCAGCCAAAACAGACTATCTTTTACCGAGCAGTACTTC
CDR3 protein: CASSQNRLSFTEQYF

V gene: TRBV19
D gene: NA
J gene: TRBJ2-2
clone size: NA
CDR3 DNA: TGTGCCAGTAGCCCCGACAGGATACGCACCGGGGAGCTGTTTTTT
CDR3 protein: CASSPDRIRTGELFF

V gene: TRBV10-3
D gene: NA
J gene: TRBJ1-6
clone size: NA
CDR3 DNA: TGTGCCATTAAAGGGGGTGACTATAATTCACCCCTCCACTTT
CDR3 protein: CAIKGGDYNSPLHF

V gene: TRBV27
D gene: TRBD1
J gene: TRBJ2-7
clone size: few
CDR3 DNA: TGTGCCAGCAGTTTCCGCGGGACAGGGGGGTATTCGATCTACGAGCAGTACTTC
CDR3 protein: CASSFRGTGGYSIYEQYF

V gene: TRBV5-1
D gene: TRBD2
J gene: TRBJ2-1
clone size: once
CDR3 DNA: TGCGCCAGCAGCTTTGGCGGGAGTTTGAATGAGCAGTTCTTC
CDR3 protein: CASSFGGSLNEQFF

V gene: TRBV2
D gene: TRBD2
J gene: TRBJ2-5
clone size: NA
CDR3 DNA: TGTGCCAGCAGTGACAGGAGACTAGCGGGGGGTCAAGAGACCCAGTACTTC
CDR3 protein: CASSDRRLAGGQETQYF

V gene: TRBV2
D gene: TRBD1
J gene: TRBJ1-1
clone size: NA
CDR3 DNA: TGTGCCAGCAGTGAGGAGGGACAGACGGGTACTGAAGCTTTCTTT
CDR3 protein: CASSEEGQTGTEAFF

V gene: TRBV19
D gene: NA
J gene: TRBJ1-3
clone size: NA
CDR3 DNA: TGTGCCAGTAGTATGGCAGAGGGAAACACCATATATTTT
CDR3 protein: CASSMAEGNTIYF

V gene: TRBV11-2
D gene: NA
J gene: TRBJ2-5
clone size: NA
CDR3 DNA: TGTGCCAGCAGCTTACGACTGTTAGAGACCCAGTACTTC
CDR3 protein: CASSLRLLETQYF

V gene: TRBV5-1
D gene: NA
J gene: TRBJ2-1
clone size: NA
CDR3 DNA: TGCGCCAGCAGCTTGTCCTACAATGAGCAGTTCTTC
CDR3 protein: CASSLSYNEQFF

V gene: TRBV6-1
D gene: NA
J gene: TRBJ2-7
clone size: NA
CDR3 DNA: TGTGCCAGCAGTGAAAATGAGGGACCCATTTACGAGCAGTACTTC
CDR3 protein: CASSENEGPIYEQYF

V gene: TRBV7-2
D gene: NA
J gene: TRBJ2-7
clone size: NA
CDR3 DNA: TGTGCCAGCAGCCCGACCGTCTCCTACGAGCAGTACTTC
CDR3 protein: CASSPTVSYEQYF

V gene: TRBV7-3
D gene: TRBD2
J gene: TRBJ2-3
clone size: NA
CDR3 DNA: TGTGCCAGCAGCTTGACTAGCGGGAGAGATACGCAGTATTTT
CDR3 protein: CASSLTSGRDTQYF

V gene: TRBV27
D gene: TRBD1
J gene: TRBJ2-7
clone size: NA
CDR3 DNA: TGTGCCAGCAGCGCCCGGGACAGGGGCTCCTACGAGCAGTACTTC
CDR3 protein: CASSARDRGSYEQYF

V gene: TRBV4-3
D gene: TRBD2
J gene: TRBJ2-7
clone size: NA
CDR3 DNA: TGCGCCAGCAGCCAAGGACTAGCGGGAGTCGAGCAGTACTTC
CDR3 protein: CASSQGLAGVEQYF

V gene: TRBV7-9
D gene: NA
J gene: TRBJ2-7
clone size: NA
CDR3 DNA: TGTGCCAGCAGCCCGCGCCCTAACAGCGGGCATTCCTACGAGCAGTACTTC
CDR3 protein: CASSPRPNSGHSYEQYF

V gene: TRBV19
D gene: NA
J gene: TRBJ2-3
clone size: NA
CDR3 DNA: TGTGCCAGTAGTATGGGGCAGGAAATTCCAGATACGCAGTATTTT
CDR3 protein: CASSMGQEIPDTQYF

V gene: TRBV28
D gene: TRBD2
J gene: TRBJ2-3
clone size: NA
CDR3 DNA: TGTGCCACGGGAGGAGGCGCAGATACGCAGTATTTT
CDR3 protein: CATGGGADTQYF

V gene: TRBV28
D gene: NA
J gene: TRBJ2-7
clone size: NA
CDR3 DNA: TGTGCCAGCAGGCCCTCAGCGGAGAGCGCGTACGAGCAGTACTTC
CDR3 protein: CASRPSAESAYEQYF

V gene: TRBV2
D gene: TRBD1
J gene: TRBJ1-4
clone size: NA
CDR3 DNA: TGTGCCAGCAGTTGGGACAGGGGATCGTCTAATGAAAAACTGTTTTTT
CDR3 protein: CASSWDRGSSNEKLFF

V gene: TRBV13
D gene: TRBD2
J gene: TRBJ2-2
clone size: NA
CDR3 DNA: TGTGCCAGCAGCTACGGGACTAGCGGGAGGGAGAACACCGGGGAGCTGTTTTTT
CDR3 protein: CASSYGTSGRENTGELFF

V gene: TRBV10-3
D gene: TRBD1
J gene: TRBJ2-7
clone size: NA
CDR3 DNA: TGTGCCATCAGTGATACGACAGGGGTCAGGGACGAGCAGTACTTC
CDR3 protein: CAISDTTGVRDEQYF

V gene: TRBV5-1
D gene: NA
J gene: TRBJ2-7
clone size: NA
CDR3 DNA: TGCGCCAGCTCTGGGAGCTCCTACGAGCAGTACTTC
CDR3 protein: CASSGSSYEQYF

V gene: TRBV5-4
D gene: NA
J gene: TRBJ2-3
clone size: NA
CDR3 DNA: TGTGCCAGCAGCTTCTGGGGTAGCACAGATACGCAGTATTTT
CDR3 protein: CASSFWGSTDTQYF

V gene: TRBV11-1
D gene: NA
J gene: TRBJ2-7
clone size: NA
CDR3 DNA: TGTGCCAGCAGCTCAAACAGGGTGGGACAAATCCCGCGGGAGCAGTACTTC
CDR3 protein: CASSSNRVGQIPREQYF

V gene: TRBV7-9
D gene: TRBD2
J gene: TRBJ2-1
clone size: once
CDR3 DNA: TGTGCCAGCAGCGCCCTAGCGGAGTCCTACAATGAGCAGTTCTTC
CDR3 protein: CASSALAESYNEQFF

V gene: TRBV2
D gene: NA
J gene: TRBJ1-3
clone size: NA
CDR3 DNA: TGTGCCACCCAGACAGACGGAAACACCATATATTTT
CDR3 protein: CATQTDGNTIYF

V gene: TRBV20-1
D gene: NA
J gene: TRBJ1-4
clone size: NA
CDR3 DNA: TGCAGTGCTTTCCGGAATGAAAAACTGTTTTTT
CDR3 protein: CSAFRNEKLFF

V gene: TRBV5-1
D gene: NA
J gene: TRBJ2-5
clone size: NA
CDR3 DNA: TGCGCCAGCAGCTGGGCCGGACTGATCCAAGAGACCCAGTACTTC
CDR3 protein: CASSWAGLIQETQYF

V gene: TRBV28
D gene: NA
J gene: TRBJ1-1
clone size: NA
CDR3 DNA: TGTGCCAGCAGTTTATATTCGGGGAATCGGGAGTGGGACACTGAAGCTTTCTTT
CDR3 protein: CASSLYSGNREWDTEAFF

V gene: TRBV5-4
D gene: TRBD2
J gene: TRBJ2-7
clone size: NA
CDR3 DNA: TGTGCCAGCAGTCCACCCAGCGGGAGCTGGGGCGAGCAGTACTTC
CDR3 protein: CASSPPSGSWGEQYF

V gene: TRBV10-3
D gene: TRBD2
J gene: TRBJ2-3
clone size: NA
CDR3 DNA: TGTGCCATCAGTGACCAGCGTAGCGGGAGGGCCGGAACAGATACGCAGTATTTT
CDR3 protein: CAISDQRSGRAGTDTQYF

V gene: TRBV5-6
D gene: NA
J gene: TRBJ1-2
clone size: NA
CDR3 DNA: TGTGCCAGCAGCTTGCTACCGCCGGGAGACTACACCTTC
CDR3 protein: CASSLLPPGDYTF

V gene: TRBV30
D gene: NA
J gene: TRBJ1-6
clone size: NA
CDR3 DNA: TGTGCCTGGAGTGTGACGGGAAATTCACCCCTCCACTTT
CDR3 protein: CAWSVTGNSPLHF

V gene: TRBV6-6
D gene: NA
J gene: TRBJ2-1
clone size: NA
CDR3 DNA: TGTGCCAGCAGTTACCCGACTGAGCGGGTACAGTTCTTC
CDR3 protein: CASSYPTERVQFF

V gene: TRBV28
D gene: TRBD1
J gene: TRBJ2-3
clone size: NA
CDR3 DNA: TGTGCCAGCAGTTTATACCCCCCCCCGGGACAGCCAAGCACAGATACGCAGTATTTT
CDR3 protein: CASSLYPPPGQPSTDTQYF

V gene: TRBV28
D gene: TRBD1
J gene: TRBJ1-4
clone size: NA
CDR3 DNA: TGTGCCAGCAGTCTTTTTTTCGGGGACAGGGCTAATGAAAAACTGTTTTTT
CDR3 protein: CASSLFFGDRANEKLFF

V gene: TRBV6-1
D gene: NA
J gene: TRBJ2-7
clone size: NA
CDR3 DNA: TGTGCCAGCAGTGATAAAAGGAACGAGCAGTACTTC
CDR3 protein: CASSDKRNEQYF

V gene: TRBV10-1
D gene: NA
J gene: TRBJ2-2
clone size: NA
CDR3 DNA: TGCGCCAGCAGTGGACAGCGAAGCGGGGAGCTGTTTTTT
CDR3 protein: CASSGQRSGELFF

V gene: TRBV5-1
D gene: TRBD1
J gene: TRBJ2-1
clone size: NA
CDR3 DNA: TGCGCCAGCAGCTCCGGCCCGACAGGGGACAATGAGCAGTTCTTC
CDR3 protein: CASSSGPTGDNEQFF

V gene: TRBV6-5
D gene: NA
J gene: TRBJ2-3
clone size: NA
CDR3 DNA: TGTGCCAGCAGGACACGGATGGGAGATACGCAGTATTTT
CDR3 protein: CASRTRMGDTQYF

V gene: TRBV9
D gene: NA
J gene: TRBJ2-5
clone size: NA
CDR3 DNA: TGTGCCAGCAGCCGACTTTTTTCTGACCAAGAGACCCAGTACTTC
CDR3 protein: CASSRLFSDQETQYF

V gene: TRBV4-1
D gene: TRBD1
J gene: TRBJ2-1
clone size: NA
CDR3 DNA: TGCGCCAGCAGCCCCAATGGGCGGGACAGGGCGTTCTTC
CDR3 protein: CASSPNGRDRAFF